The present T cell receptor beta chain was sequenced within a study of T cells in tuberculosis. Described time point: new active TB diagnosis, blood taken before or within 7 days of starting treatment. Clones were sequenced by immunoSEQ multiplex PCR, and TCRdb holds only the in-frame ones, with some missing. The repertoire holds tens of thousands of clones, with roughly 96% as singletons. The V gene's germline CDR1 is LGHNA and CDR2 YSLEER. This CDR3 contains 16 residues. The V and J ends lost 4 bases and 5 bases, in that order; junction bases with no gene match: 8. This TCR came from an adult with tuberculosis. This sample comprised PBMCs, obtained at tuberculosis diagnosis. The gene calls are TRBV4-3 and TRBJ2-1; TRBD2 aligns across 10 bases. CDR3 loop: CASSPGVGLADNEQFF. Written as DNA, the CDR3 is TGCGCCAGCAGCCCGGGGGTAGGACTAGCGGACAATGAGCAGTTCTTC.